This T cell receptor beta chain was sequenced for a study of lymphopenia after photon versus proton radiotherapy. Libraries were prepared by immunoSEQ multiplex PCR; TCRdb keeps only in-frame clonotypes and omits some of them. The repertoire has 17,000 or so clones, roughly 88% of them found once; the top ten carry roughly 20%. Turning to this clone: Its antigen is as yet unknown.

General study results and limits: After the lymphocyte nadir, photon-treated repertoires showed oligoclonal expansion, especially of CD8+ Temra cells. Post-nadir TCR diversity decline inversely tracked overall survival among those who died.

The sequenced sample was peripheral blood, obtained from a patient treated with proton-based radiotherapy. The sequence came from a man between 65 and 80 years old with pancreatic cancer.

The CDR3 DNA reads as TGTGCCAGCAGCCAGGGGACTAGCGGGGTGTACGAGCAGTACTTC. Amino acid sequence: CASSQGTSGVYEQYF. The J gene is TRBJ2-7, the V gene TRBV14; 13 nucleotides align to TRBD2. V lost 3 bases, J lost 4 bases, and 3 bases stayed unmatched. This CDR3 comprises 15 residues. CDR1 and CDR2 from the germline V gene are SGHDN and FVKESK.